This passage covers 15 T cell receptor beta chains from one sample sequenced in a study of blood T cell repertoires in COVID-19. Generated by immunoSEQ multiplex PCR, the TCRdb table keeps only in-frame clones and is missing some. The sample records approximately 110,000 clones, about 80% being singletons. The sample taken for sequencing was peripheral blood. The receptors were gathered from a woman aged 40 to 50 with acute or convalescent COVID-19.

The rearrangement uses TRBV19 and TRBJ1-1; 8 bases align to TRBD1. Germline V gene sequence: CDR1 LNHDA, CDR2 SQIVND (reference sequence). Trimming took 5 bases from V and 10 from J; bases not matched to a gene: 9. The CDR3 spans 13 residues. CDR3 residues: CASSQTGTGGAFF. The CDR3, as DNA: TGTGCCAGTAGTCAAACCGGGACAGGAGGAGCTTTCTTT.

This clone was seen only once. The same CDR3 is also encoded by other DNA sequences in this sample. The gene calls are TRBV19 and TRBJ2-3, with D perhaps TRBD1 (6 bases). V lost 1 base and J 0 bases, leaving 11 bases between the germline ends. Germline assignment: CDR1 LNHDA and CDR2 SQIVND (reference sequence). The CDR3 sequence is 16 residues long. CDR3: CASSIAPGESTDTQYF. The DNA for the CDR3 is TGTGCCAGTAGTATAGCGCCAGGGGAAAGCACAGATACGCAGTATTTT.

The CDR3 is CATRQGAYNSPLHF. The CDR3, as DNA: TGTGCCACCAGACAGGGGGCCTATAATTCACCCCTCCACTTT. V is TRBV15 and J is TRBJ1-6, with 8 bases lining up with TRBD1. CDR1 and CDR2 from the germline V gene are LNHNV and YYDKDF (reference sequence). Unmatched junction bases numbered 0, after V lost 6 bases and J lost 2 bases. CDR3 length: 14 residues.

The chain joins TRBV5-6 to TRBJ2-3; 10 nucleotides line up with TRBD2. The trim removed 3 bases at V and 7 bases at J, leaving 8 bases unmatched. CDR1 and CDR2 from the germline V gene are SGHDT and YYEEEE. The CDR3 sequence is 15 residues long. CDR3 nucleotide sequence: TGTGCCAGCAGCTGGTGGACTAGCGGCCCGAATACGCAGTATTTT. Translated, it gives CASSWWTSGPNTQYF. Variable domain in full (rest from reference TRBV5-6 and TRBJ2-3): DAGVTQSPTHLIKTRGQQVTLRCSPKSGHDTVSWYQQALGQGPQFIFQYYEEEERQRGNFPDRFSGHQFPNYSSELNVNALLLGDSALYLCASSWWTSGPNTQYFGPGTRLTVL.

This clone was detected only once. The chain carries TRBV6-2 or TRBV6-3 and TRBJ1-5, with TRBD1 matching 9 bases. V lost 5 bases and J lost 7; bases outside the gene matches: 9. CDR1 is MNHEY, CDR2 SVGEGT, per germline. The CDR3 length is 15 residues. DNA of the CDR3: TGTGCCAGCAGTCCCGGGACAGGGTATTCCCAGCCCCAGCATTTT. This gives the protein CASSPGTGYSQPQHF.

The V gene is TRBV27, the J gene TRBJ2-4, with TRBD1 matching 9 bases. This CDR3 has 15 amino acids. Germline CDR1 is MNHEY and CDR2 is SMNVEV (reference sequence). J gave up 0 bases and V 6 bases, and 3 bases lay outside the gene matches. For the CDR3, the DNA is TGTGCCAGCAGGCGGGACAGGGAAGCCAAAAACATTCAGTACTTC. Its translation is CASRRDREAKNIQYF.

This chain links TRBV19 with TRBJ1-2; possible D gene TRBD1, 5 bases. Germline V gene sequence: CDR1 LNHDA, CDR2 SQIVND (reference sequence). The CDR3 is 13 amino acids. The V gene lost 3 bases and the J gene lost 4 bases, with 9 bases spanning the gap. CDR3 in DNA: TGTGCCAGTAGTATGGAACAGGCCTATGGCTACACCTTC. It specifies CASSMEQAYGYTF.

This chain joins TRBV13 and TRBJ2-5, with D perhaps TRBD1 (5 bases). There are 15 residues in the CDR3. The germline CDR1 and CDR2 sequences are PRHDT and FYEKMQ (reference sequence). Trimming stripped 5 bases from V and 5 bases from J, with 18 bases between. Written as DNA, the CDR3 is TGTGCCAGCAGCCTCCCTGATTCACCAGGGGAGACCCAGTACTTC. Its protein product is CASSLPDSPGETQYF.

The count of this clone is one. The chain carries TRBV19 and TRBJ2-7; no reliable D call. Germline V CDR1 and CDR2: LNHDA, SQIVND (reference sequence). The CDR3 sequence is 15 residues long. V lost 6 bases and J lost 0, with 15 bases in between. The CDR3 loop reads CASSTYQQSSYEQYF. CDR3 coding DNA: TGTGCCAGTAGCACCTATCAACAGAGCTCCTACGAGCAGTACTTC.

The J gene is TRBJ2-7, the V gene TRBV6-5; 7 nucleotides line up with TRBD1. Germline CDR1 and CDR2: MNHEY and SVGAGI. V shed 0 bases, J shed 3 bases, and the junction held 2 bases outside the gene matches. This CDR3 contains 14 residues. CDR3 nucleotide sequence: TGTGCCAGCAGTTACTCGCAGGGGGACTACGAGCAGTACTTC. It codes for CASSYSQGDYEQYF.

This chain uses TRBV9 with TRBJ1-2; D may be TRBD1 (5 bases). Trimming took off 4 bases at V and 8 bases at J, with 18 bases between the two ends. Germline loops: CDR1 SGDLS, CDR2 YYNGEE. The CDR3 contains 14 residues. The DNA of the CDR3 is TGTGCCAGCAGCTACGGTGGGGCAGGGCAGGGCTACACCTTC. It yields the protein CASSYGGAGQGYTF.

The chain has TRBV6-5 and TRBJ1-4, with a tentative D call TRBD1 (5 bases). Trimming removed 5 bases at V and 6 bases at J, with 10 bases between. The length of the CDR3 is 13 residues. The germline V gene encodes CDR1 MNHEY and CDR2 SVGAGI. The CDR3 nucleotides read TGTGCCAGCAGTAAGGGACTAGATGAAAAACTGTTTTTT. It yields the protein CASSKGLDEKLFF.

The V gene is TRBV18, the J gene TRBJ1-4, with D possibly TRBD1 on 6 matching bases. This CDR3 comprises 19 residues. CDR1 and CDR2 from the germline V gene are KGHSH and LQKENI. Deletions cut 3 bases from V and 5 bases from J, with 25 bases between. CDR3 protein: CASSPPIYRDPNKNEKLFF. In DNA form, the CDR3 reads TGTGCCAGCTCACCCCCCATCTACAGGGATCCGAACAAGAATGAAAAACTGTTTTTT.

CDR3 sequence: CASSLSRDRGYGYTF. As DNA, the CDR3 is TGTGCCAGCAGCTTGAGTAGGGACAGGGGCTATGGCTACACCTTC. The chain uses TRBV5-8 and TRBJ1-2; 10 bases are a match to TRBD1. The J segment lost 4 bases and the V segment lost 1 base, leaving 4 bases of the junction unmatched. CDR3 length: 15 amino acids. The V gene's germline CDR1 is SGHTS and CDR2 YDEGEE.

V usage is TRBV5-1 and J usage is TRBJ2-3, with 15 positions matching TRBD2. This CDR3 is 18 amino acids long. Germline V lookup: CDR1 SGHRS, CDR2 YFSETQ. J lost 0 bases, V lost 8 bases, and 10 bases had no gene match. This chain's CDR3 is CASRLGLAGGPSTDTQYF. The CDR3 nucleotides are TGCGCCAGTCGGTTGGGACTAGCGGGGGGCCCTAGCACAGATACGCAGTATTTT.